This entry is about one T cell receptor (beta chain). The assay was immunoSEQ multiplex PCR, and TCRdb's table has in-frame clones only and misses some. The repertoire holds approximately 51,000 clones, about 80% seen once, with around a tenth in the top ten. This sample was taken from a study of control samples from healthy donors and cancer patients. Trimming removed 3 bases from V and 1 base from J, with 6 bases in between. This CDR3 is built from 13 residues. Germline loops: CDR1 LGHDT, CDR2 YNNKEL (reference sequence). The sequenced sample was blood. The V and J genes are TRBV3-1 (or the pseudogene TRBV3-2) and TRBJ1-2; unclear D gene. This clonotype was obtained from a man in his 70s in good health. Here the CDR3 DNA reads TGTGCCAGCAGCCAGGGCTATAACTATGGCTACACCTTC. Its translation is CASSQGYNYGYTF.